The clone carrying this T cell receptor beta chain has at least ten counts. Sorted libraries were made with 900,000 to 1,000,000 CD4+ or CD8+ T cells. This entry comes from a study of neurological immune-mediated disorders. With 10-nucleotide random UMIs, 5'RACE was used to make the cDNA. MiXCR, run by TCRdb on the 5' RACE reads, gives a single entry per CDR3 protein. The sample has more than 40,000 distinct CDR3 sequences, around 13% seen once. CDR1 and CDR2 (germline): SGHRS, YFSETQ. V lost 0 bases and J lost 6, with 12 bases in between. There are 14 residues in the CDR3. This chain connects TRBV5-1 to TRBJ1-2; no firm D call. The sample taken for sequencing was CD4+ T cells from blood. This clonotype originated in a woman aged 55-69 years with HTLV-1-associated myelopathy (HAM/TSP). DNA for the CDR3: TGCGCCAGCAGCTTGGGCCCATCACGAAATGGCTACACCTTC. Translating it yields CASSLGPSRNGYTF.